This TCR beta chain appears in the sequencing data of a study of control samples from healthy donors and cancer patients. Losses at the gene ends were 5 bases for V and 7 bases for J; bases not matched to a gene: 8. Germline CDR1 reads SGHTA; CDR2 reads FQGNSA. This CDR3 spans 16 amino acids. Assay used: immunoSEQ multiplex PCR; TCRdb lists only in-frame clones, some missing. The table lists 150,000 or so clones, 80% to 95% of them singletons, with 5.8% in the top ten. The V gene is TRBV7-2, the J gene TRBJ2-2, with TRBD1 identical over 12 bases. The sequenced material came from blood. This receptor was identified in a man younger than 35 in good health. The chain's CDR3 is CASSPPGQGAGGELFF. The CDR3 nucleotides are TGTGCCAGCAGCCCCCCGGGACAGGGGGCCGGCGGGGAGCTGTTTTTT.